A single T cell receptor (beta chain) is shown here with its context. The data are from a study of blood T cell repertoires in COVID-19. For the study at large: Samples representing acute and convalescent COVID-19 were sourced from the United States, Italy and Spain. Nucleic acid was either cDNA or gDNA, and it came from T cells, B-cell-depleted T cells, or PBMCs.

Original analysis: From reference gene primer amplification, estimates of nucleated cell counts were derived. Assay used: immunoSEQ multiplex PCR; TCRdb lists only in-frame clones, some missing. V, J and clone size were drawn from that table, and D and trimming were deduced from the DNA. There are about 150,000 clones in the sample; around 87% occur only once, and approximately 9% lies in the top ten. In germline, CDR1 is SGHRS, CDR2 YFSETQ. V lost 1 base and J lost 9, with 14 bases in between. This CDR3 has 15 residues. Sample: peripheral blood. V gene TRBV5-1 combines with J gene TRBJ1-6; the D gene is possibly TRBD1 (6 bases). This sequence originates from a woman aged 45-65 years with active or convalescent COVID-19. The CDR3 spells CASSLKDSFGSPLHF. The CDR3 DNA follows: TGCGCCAGCAGCTTGAAGGACAGTTTCGGTTCACCCCTCCACTTT.